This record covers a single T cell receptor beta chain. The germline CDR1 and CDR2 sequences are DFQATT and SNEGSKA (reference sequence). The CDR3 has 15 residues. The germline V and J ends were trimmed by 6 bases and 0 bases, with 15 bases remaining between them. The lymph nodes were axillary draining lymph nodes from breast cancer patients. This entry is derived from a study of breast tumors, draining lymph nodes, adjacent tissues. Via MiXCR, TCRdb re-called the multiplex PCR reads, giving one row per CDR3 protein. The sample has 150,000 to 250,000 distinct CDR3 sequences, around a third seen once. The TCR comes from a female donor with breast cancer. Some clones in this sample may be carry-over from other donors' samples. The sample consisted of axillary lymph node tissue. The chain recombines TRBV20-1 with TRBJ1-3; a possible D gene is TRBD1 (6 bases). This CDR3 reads CSAIGQLNSGNTIYF. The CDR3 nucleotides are TGCAGTGCAATCGGACAGTTGAACTCTGGAAACACCATATATTTT.